This T cell receptor (beta chain) was retrieved from a study of T-cell reconstitution after alpha-beta-depleted transplantation in children. Whole-study results and caveats: The high TCRbeta diversity at day 60 in some patients came from surviving recipient T cells and thymic progenitors. Where alpha-beta T cells came from about two months after transplant was reportedly several hundred expanded graft clones. Newly made T cells mostly supplied T-cell counts and diversity one year after transplant.

During its preparation, the TCRbeta library received unique molecular identifiers. TCRdb reanalysed the PCR reads using MiXCR and keeps one entry per CDR3 protein. The profile shows 200,000 or so distinct CDR3 sequences, 5.5% to 7% of them singletons. The sample holds many counts of this clonotype. What it recognizes is unknown. Trimming took 0 bases from V and 5 from J; bases not matched to a gene: 6. Germline V gene data show CDR1 as LGHDT and CDR2 as YNNKEL (reference sequence). The CDR3 spans 16 residues. The sample in question was PBMCs, obtained before TCRalphabeta/CD19-depleted stem cell transplant. The chain is built from TRBV3-1 and TRBJ2-5, with 10 bases matching TRBD2. The clonotype was recovered from a girl under three years old with combined immunodeficiency, due to receive a stem cell transplant. CDR3 DNA sequence: TGTGCCAGCAGCCAAGAATTTCTAGCGGGAGTGGAGACCCAGTACTTC. It yields the protein CASSQEFLAGVETQYF.